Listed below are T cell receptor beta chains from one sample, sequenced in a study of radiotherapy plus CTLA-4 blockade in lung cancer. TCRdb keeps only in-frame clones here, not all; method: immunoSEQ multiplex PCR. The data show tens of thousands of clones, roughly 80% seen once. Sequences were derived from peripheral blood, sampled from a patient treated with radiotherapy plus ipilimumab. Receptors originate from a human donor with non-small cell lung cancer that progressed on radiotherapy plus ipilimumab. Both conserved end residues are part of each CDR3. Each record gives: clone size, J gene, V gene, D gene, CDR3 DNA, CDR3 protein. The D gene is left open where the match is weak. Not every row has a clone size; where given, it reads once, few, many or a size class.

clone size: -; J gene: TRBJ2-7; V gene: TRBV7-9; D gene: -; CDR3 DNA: TGTGCCAGCAGCCGGGACTCCCGATCCTACGAGCAGTACTTC; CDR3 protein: CASSRDSRSYEQYF
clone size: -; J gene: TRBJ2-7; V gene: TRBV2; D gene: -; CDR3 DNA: TGTGCCAGGAGGGCCCTCTCCTACGAGCAGTACTTC; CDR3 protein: CARRALSYEQYF
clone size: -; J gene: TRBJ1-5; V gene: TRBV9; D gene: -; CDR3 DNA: TGTGCCAGCAGCGCGTTGGACAGTAGCAATCAGCCCCAGCATTTT; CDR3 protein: CASSALDSSNQPQHF
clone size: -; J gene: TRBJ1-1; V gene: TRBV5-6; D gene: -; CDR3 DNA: TGTGCCAGCAGCCCGGGCCAGGTGAACACTGAAGCTTTCTTT; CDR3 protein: CASSPGQVNTEAFF
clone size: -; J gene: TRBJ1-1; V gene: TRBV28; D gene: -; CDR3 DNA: TGTGCCAGCAGTTTAACACTCACGAACACTGAAGCTTTCTTT; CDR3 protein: CASSLTLTNTEAFF
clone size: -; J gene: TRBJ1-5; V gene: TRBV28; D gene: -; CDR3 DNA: TGTGCCAGCAGCGGAGCAGCTCCCCCCCGTGGGGGGACCCAGCATTTT; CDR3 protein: CASSGAAPPRGGTQHF
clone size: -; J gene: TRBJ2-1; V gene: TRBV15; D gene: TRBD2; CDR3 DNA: TGTGCCACCAGCAGAGATCCTAGCGGGAGTTACAATGAGCAGTTCTTC; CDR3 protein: CATSRDPSGSYNEQFF
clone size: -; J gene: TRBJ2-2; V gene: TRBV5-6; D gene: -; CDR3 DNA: TGTGCCAGCGCGACCCGGCACCACTTTCGCACCGGGGAGCTGTTTTTT; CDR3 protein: CASATRHHFRTGELFF
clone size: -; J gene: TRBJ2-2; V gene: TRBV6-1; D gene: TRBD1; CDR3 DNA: TGTGCCAGCAGTTGGAGGACAGGTTTATCCGGGGAGCTGTTTTTT; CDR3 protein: CASSWRTGLSGELFF
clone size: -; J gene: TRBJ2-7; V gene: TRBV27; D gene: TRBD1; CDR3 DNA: TGTGCCAGCAGGAGCAGACAGGGAAGCTCCTACGAGCAGTACTTC; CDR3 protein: CASRSRQGSSYEQYF
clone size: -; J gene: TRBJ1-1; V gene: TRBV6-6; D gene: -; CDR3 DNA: TGTGCCAGCAGTTACTCCCGGGGTCGTTACACTGAAGCTTTCTTT; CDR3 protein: CASSYSRGRYTEAFF
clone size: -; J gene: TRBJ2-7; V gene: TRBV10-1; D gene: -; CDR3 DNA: TGCGCCAGCAGTGAGCACCCGTTGGGGGATAGCTCCTACGAGCAGTACTTC; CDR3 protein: CASSEHPLGDSSYEQYF
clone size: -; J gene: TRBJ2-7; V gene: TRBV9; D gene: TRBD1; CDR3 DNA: TGTGCCAGCAGTTTTGCAGGGGGAGAGCAGTACTTC; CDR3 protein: CASSFAGGEQYF
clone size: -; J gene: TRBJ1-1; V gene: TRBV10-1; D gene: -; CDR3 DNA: TGCGCCAGCAGTGAGTCGCGAGTCAACACTGAAGCTTTCTTT; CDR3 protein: CASSESRVNTEAFF
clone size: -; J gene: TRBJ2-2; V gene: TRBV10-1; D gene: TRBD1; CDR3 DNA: TGCGCCAGCGACGGGACAGGTGCTAGGGAGCTGTTTTTT; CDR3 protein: CASDGTGARELFF
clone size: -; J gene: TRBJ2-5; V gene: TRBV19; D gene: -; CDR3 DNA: TGTGCCAGTACCGAGGGGACTGCCCGAAGACGAACCCAGTACTTC; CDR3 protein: CASTEGTARRRTQYF
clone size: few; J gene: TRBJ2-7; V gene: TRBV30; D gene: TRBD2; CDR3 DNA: TGTGCCTGGAGTTCACTAGCGGGAGTTGCCGAGCAGTACTTC; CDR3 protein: CAWSSLAGVAEQYF
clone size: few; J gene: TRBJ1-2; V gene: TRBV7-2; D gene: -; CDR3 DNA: TGTGCCAGCAGGAGCACGGGGGCAGATGGCTACACCTTC; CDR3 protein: CASRSTGADGYTF
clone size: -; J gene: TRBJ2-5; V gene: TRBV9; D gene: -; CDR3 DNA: TGTGCCAGCAGCGTAAGTAGCACCCAAGAGACCCAGTACTTC; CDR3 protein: CASSVSSTQETQYF
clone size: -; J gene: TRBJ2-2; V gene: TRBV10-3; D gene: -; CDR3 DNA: TGTGCCTCACAGGGCCGATTGGAAACCGGGGAGCTGTTTTTT; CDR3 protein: CASQGRLETGELFF
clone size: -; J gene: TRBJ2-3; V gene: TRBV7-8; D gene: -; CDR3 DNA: TGTGCCAGCAGCTTAGCGCGGACAGATACGCAGTATTTT; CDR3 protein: CASSLARTDTQYF
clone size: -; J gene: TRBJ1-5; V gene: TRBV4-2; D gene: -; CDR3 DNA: TGTGCCAGCAGCCAAGATGGGGGGCAGAATCAGCCCCAGCATTTT; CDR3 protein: CASSQDGGQNQPQHF
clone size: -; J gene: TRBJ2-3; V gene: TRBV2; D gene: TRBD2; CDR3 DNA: TGTGCCAGCAGTGGGCTAGCGGGTACAGATACGCAGTATTTT; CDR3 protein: CASSGLAGTDTQYF
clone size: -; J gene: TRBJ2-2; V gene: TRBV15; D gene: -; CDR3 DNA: TGTGCCACCAGAAAGACAGCCACCGGGGAGCTGTTTTTT; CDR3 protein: CATRKTATGELFF
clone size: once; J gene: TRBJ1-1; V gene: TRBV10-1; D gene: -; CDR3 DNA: TGCGCCACCAGCCAGGGAATGAACACTGAAGCTTTCTTT; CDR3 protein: CATSQGMNTEAFF
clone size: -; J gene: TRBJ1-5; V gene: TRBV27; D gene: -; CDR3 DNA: TGTGCCAGCAGTCCCTGGAGGGGCACGGGCAATCAGCCCCAGCATTTT; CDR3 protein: CASSPWRGTGNQPQHF
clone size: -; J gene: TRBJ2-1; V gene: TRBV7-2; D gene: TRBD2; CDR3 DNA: TGTGCCAGCAGCTTAGTAGCGGGAGGGCCCAAAAATGAGCAGTTCTTC; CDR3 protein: CASSLVAGGPKNEQFF
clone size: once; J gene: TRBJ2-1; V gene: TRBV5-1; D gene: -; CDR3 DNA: TGCGCCAGCAGCTTAGTAGGCTTGGGATCTTTTAGTGAGCAGTTCTTC; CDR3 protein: CASSLVGLGSFSEQFF
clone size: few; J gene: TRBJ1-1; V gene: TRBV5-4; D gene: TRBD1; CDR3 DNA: TGTGCCAGCAGCTTCGACAGGGTCATGAACACTGAAGCTTTCTTT; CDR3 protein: CASSFDRVMNTEAFF
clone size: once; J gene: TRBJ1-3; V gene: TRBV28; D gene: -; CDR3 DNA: TGTGCCAGCAGTCGGGACCGAAGCTCTGGAAACACCATATATTTT; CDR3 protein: CASSRDRSSGNTIYF
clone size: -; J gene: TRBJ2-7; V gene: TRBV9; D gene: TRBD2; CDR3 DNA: TGTGCCAGCAGCGTAGCGGGGGGGCTGGACGAGCAGTACTTC; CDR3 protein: CASSVAGGLDEQYF
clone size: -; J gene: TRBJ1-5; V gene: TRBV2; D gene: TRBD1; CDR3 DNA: TGTGCCAGCAGTGAAGCGCAAAACAGGGGAAATCAGCCCCAGCATTTT; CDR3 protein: CASSEAQNRGNQPQHF
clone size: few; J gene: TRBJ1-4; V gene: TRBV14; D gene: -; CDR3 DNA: TGTGCCAGCAGCCAAGGAATAGGGAACGAAAAACTGTTTTTT; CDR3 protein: CASSQGIGNEKLFF
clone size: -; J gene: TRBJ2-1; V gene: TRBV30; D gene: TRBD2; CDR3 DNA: TGTGCCTGGAGTCTGGGACTAGCAGTGAATGAGCAGTTCTTC; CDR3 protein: CAWSLGLAVNEQFF
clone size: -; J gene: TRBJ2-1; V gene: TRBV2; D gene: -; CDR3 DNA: TGTGCCAGCAGCCGGACCGAAAGCTCCTACAATGAGCAGTTCTTC; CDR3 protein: CASSRTESSYNEQFF
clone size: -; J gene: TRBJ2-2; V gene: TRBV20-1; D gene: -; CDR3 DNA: TGCAGCGGGACCCACACCGGGGAGCTGTTTTTT; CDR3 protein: CSGTHTGELFF
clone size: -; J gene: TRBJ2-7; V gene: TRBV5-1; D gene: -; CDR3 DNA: TGCGCCAGCAGCTTGGAGTACGAGCAGTACTTC; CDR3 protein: CASSLEYEQYF
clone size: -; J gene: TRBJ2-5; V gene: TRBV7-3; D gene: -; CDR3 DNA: TGTGCCAGCAGCCCCCCAGGGGACCGAAAGACCCAGTACTTC; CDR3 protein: CASSPPGDRKTQYF
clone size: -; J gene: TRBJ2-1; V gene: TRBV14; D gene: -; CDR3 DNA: TGTGCCAGCAGTTGGTCCTCCTACAATGAGCAGTTCTTC; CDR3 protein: CASSWSSYNEQFF
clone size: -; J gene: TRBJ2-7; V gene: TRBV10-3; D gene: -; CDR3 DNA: TGTGCCACCCAAAGTTCCCCGAATTCCTACGAGCAGTACTTC; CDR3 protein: CATQSSPNSYEQYF
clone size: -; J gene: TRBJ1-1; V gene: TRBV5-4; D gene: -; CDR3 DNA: TGTGCCAGCGTCTCCTCGTTAAACACTGAAGCTTTCTTT; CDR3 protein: CASVSSLNTEAFF
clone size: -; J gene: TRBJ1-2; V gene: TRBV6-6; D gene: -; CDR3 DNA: TGTGCCAGCAGTCTTAAAGGGACGGACAATGGCTACACCTTC; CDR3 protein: CASSLKGTDNGYTF
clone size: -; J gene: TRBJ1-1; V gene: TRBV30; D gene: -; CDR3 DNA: TGTGCCTGGGACGGATCAGGCTCTGAAGCTTTCTTT; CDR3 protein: CAWDGSGSEAFF
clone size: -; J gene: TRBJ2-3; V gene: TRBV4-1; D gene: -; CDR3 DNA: TGCGCCAGCAGCCCGGATTACGGCACAGATACGCAGTATTTT; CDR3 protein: CASSPDYGTDTQYF
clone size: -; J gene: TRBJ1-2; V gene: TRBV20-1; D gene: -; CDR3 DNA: TGCAGTGTATCAAGCTATGGCTACACCTTC; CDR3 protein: CSVSSYGYTF
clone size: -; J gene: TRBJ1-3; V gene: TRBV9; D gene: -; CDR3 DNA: TGTGCCAGCAGCGTATCAGGGGATGACACCATATATTTT; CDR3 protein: CASSVSGDDTIYF
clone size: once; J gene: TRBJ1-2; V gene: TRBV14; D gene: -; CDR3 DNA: TGTGCCAGCAGCCAGTCACAGGCGGGTGGCTACACCTTC; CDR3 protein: CASSQSQAGGYTF
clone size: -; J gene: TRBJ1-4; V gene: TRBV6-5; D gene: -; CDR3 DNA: TGTGCCAGCAGTCCCAGCGGGATTCTGGGGGAAAAACTGTTTTTT; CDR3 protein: CASSPSGILGEKLFF
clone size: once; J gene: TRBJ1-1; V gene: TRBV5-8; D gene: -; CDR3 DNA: TGTGCCAGCAGCTTGCCAGGGTTGAACACTGAAGCTTTCTTT; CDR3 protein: CASSLPGLNTEAFF
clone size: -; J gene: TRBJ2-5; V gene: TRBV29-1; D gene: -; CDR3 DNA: TGCAGCGTTGGAGGAGGGACCAGGGAAGAGACCCAGTACTTC; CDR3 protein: CSVGGGTREETQYF
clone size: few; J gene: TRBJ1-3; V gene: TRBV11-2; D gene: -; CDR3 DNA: TGTGCCAGCAGCTCACCGGGACAAAAGAGCTCTGGAAACACCATATATTTT; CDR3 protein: CASSSPGQKSSGNTIYF
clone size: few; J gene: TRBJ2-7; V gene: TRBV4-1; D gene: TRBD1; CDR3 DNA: TGCGCCAGCAGCCAAGATCGGACAGGGGTCAGCTACGAGCAGTACTTC; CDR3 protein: CASSQDRTGVSYEQYF
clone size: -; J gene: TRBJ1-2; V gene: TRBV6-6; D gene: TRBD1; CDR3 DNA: TGTGCCAGCAGTTCCCGGGACAGGGGTTCCCTAGGCTACACCTTC; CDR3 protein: CASSSRDRGSLGYTF
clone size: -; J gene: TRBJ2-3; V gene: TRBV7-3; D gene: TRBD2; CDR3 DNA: TGTGCCAGCAGCCGGGACGTTATAGTAGCGGGGCACACAGATACGCAGTATTTT; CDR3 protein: CASSRDVIVAGHTDTQYF